The 5 T cell receptor beta chains below come from one sample, sequenced in a study of breast tumors, draining lymph nodes, adjacent tissues. TCRdb independently ran MiXCR on the multiplex PCR reads; one entry per CDR3 protein. The sample carries more than 50,000 distinct CDR3 sequences, approximately 62% recorded once. The sequenced material came from breast tumor tissue. The source of these receptors is a female donor with breast cancer. Some clones in this sample may be carry-over from other donors' samples.

A single count supports this clonotype. The V call is TRBV20-1, the J call TRBJ2-3; 14 bases line up with TRBD2. J lost 2 bases, V lost 3 bases, and 10 bases had no gene match. CDR3 length: 18 residues. Per germline, CDR1 DFQATT and CDR2 SNEGSKA (reference sequence). The CDR3 bases are TGCAGTGCTAGGAAGGGACTAGCGGGAGCGGACCCCACAGATACGCAGTATTTT. It specifies CSARKGLAGADPTDTQYF.

This clonotype was observed a handful of times. One base away lies a much larger clone, so this may be a sequencing read error. The chain uses TRBV20-1 and TRBJ2-1, with a weak D call TRBD1 (6 bases). This CDR3 has 11 amino acids. CDR1 and CDR2 from the germline V gene are DFQATT and SNEGSKA (reference sequence). In DNA form, the CDR3 reads TGCAGTGCTAGCGGGACAAATGAGCAGTCCTTC. Amino acids: CSASGTNEQSF.

This clonotype was counted only a few times. J is TRBJ1-6 and V is TRBV6-5; 9 nucleotides agree with TRBD1. The CDR3 length is 13 residues. Germline assignment: CDR1 MNHEY and CDR2 SVGAGI. The J segment lost 10 bases and the V segment lost 6 bases, leaving 4 bases of the junction unmatched. CDR3 in amino acids: CASRLDRGSPLHF. CDR3 coding DNA: TGTGCCAGCAGACTGGACAGGGGATCACCCCTCCACTTT.

The rearrangement uses TRBV5-5 and TRBJ1-2; 10 bases map to TRBD1. There are 13 residues in the CDR3. CDR1 and CDR2 (germline): SGHKS, YYEKEE (reference sequence). The J segment lost 9 bases and the V segment lost 4 bases, leaving 6 bases of the junction unmatched. The CDR3 DNA reads as TGTGCCAGCAGCCGGGACAGGGGATCGAGCTACACCTTC. Translated: CASSRDRGSSYTF.

The chain has TRBV19 and TRBJ2-7; 10 bases align to TRBD1. Per the germline V gene, CDR1 is LNHDA and CDR2 is SQIVND (reference sequence). The CDR3 is made up of 16 amino acids. Trimming at V came to 0 bases and at J to 7 bases, leaving 9 bases not matched to a gene. In nucleotides, the CDR3 is TGTGCCAGTAGTATAGACCCGGGACAGGGGACGAAAGAGCAGTACTTC. Its translation is CASSIDPGQGTKEQYF.